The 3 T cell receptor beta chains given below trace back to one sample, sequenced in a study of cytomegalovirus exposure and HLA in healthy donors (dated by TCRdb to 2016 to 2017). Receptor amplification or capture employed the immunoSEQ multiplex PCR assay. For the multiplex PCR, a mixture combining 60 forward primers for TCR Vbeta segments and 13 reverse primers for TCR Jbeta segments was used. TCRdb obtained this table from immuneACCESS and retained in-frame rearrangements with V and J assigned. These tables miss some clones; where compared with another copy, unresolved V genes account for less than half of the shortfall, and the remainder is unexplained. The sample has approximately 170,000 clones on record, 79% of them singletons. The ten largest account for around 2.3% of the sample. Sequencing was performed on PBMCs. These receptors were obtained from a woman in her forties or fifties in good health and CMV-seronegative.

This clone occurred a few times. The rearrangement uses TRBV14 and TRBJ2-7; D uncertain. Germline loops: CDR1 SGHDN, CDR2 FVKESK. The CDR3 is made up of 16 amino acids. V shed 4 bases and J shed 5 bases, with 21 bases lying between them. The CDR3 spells CASSRARLGYSHEQYF. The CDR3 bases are TGTGCCAGCAGCCGAGCCCGACTGGGTTATTCTCACGAGCAGTACTTC. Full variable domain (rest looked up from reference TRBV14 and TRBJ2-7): EAGVTQFPSHSVIEKGQTVTLRCDPISGHDNLYWYRRVMGKEIKFLLHFVKESKQDESGMPNNRFLAERTGGTYSTLKVQPAELEDSGVYFCASSRARLGYSHEQYFGPGTRLTVT.

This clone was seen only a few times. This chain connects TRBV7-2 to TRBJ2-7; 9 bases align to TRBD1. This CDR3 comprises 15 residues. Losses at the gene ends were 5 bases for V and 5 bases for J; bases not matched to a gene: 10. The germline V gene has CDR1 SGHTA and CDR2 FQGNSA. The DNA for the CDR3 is TGTGCCAGCAGCCCCACGGACAGGGGTAGGAACGAGCAGTACTTC. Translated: CASSPTDRGRNEQYF. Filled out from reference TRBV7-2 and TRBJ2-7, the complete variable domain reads GAGVSQSPSNKVTEKGKDVELRCDPISGHTALYWYRQSLGQGLEFLIYFQGNSAPDKSGLPSDRFSAERTGGSVSTLTIQRTQQEDSAVYLCASSPTDRGRNEQYFGPGTRLTVT.

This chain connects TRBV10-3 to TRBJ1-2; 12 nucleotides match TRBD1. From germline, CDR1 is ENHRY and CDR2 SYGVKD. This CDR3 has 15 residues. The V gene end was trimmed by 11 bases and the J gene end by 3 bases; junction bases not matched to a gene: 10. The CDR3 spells CAAGTGGAGDYGYTF. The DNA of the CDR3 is TGTGCCGCCGGGACAGGGGGCGCGGGGGACTATGGCTACACCTTC.